This record looks at one TCR beta chain sequence and its context. These data are taken from a study of chemoradiotherapy in HPV16-positive cancers. Study overall: Two HPV16-positive patients' cells yielded candidate HPV-specific clones and common motifs.

Trimming removed 4 bases at V and 0 bases at J, with 16 bases between. Germline V gene lookup returns CDR1 SGHTA and CDR2 FQGNSA. CDR3 size: 17 residues. Data came from immunoSEQ multiplex PCR; TCRdb stores just in-frame clones and leaves some out. The table records 9,000 to 15,000 clones, roughly 63% of them present only once. The source is a human donor with HPV-associated anogenital cancer. V usage is TRBV7-2 and J usage is TRBJ2-1; D gene unclear. The sample was taken from a patient who underwent chemoradiotherapy. The CDR3 DNA reads TGTGCCAGCAGCTCCGCCCGCCAGACCTACTCCTACAATGAGCAGTTCTTC. It codes for CASSSARQTYSYNEQFF.